The 32 T cell receptor beta chains given below trace back to one sample, sequenced in a study of blood T cells in healthy people across ages. The second PCR ran about 6 to 11 cycles with a sample-barcoded 5' primer and J-beta primers. TCRdb reprocessed the 5' RACE reads via MiXCR and lists one record per CDR3 protein. The table has some 730,000 distinct CDR3 sequences, about a fifth seen once. Sequencing used blood. The source is a man aged 70-80 years in good health.

This clonotype has a handful of counts. The V gene is TRBV28, the J gene TRBJ1-2, with D maybe TRBD1 (6 bases). CDR3 length equals 15 residues. CDR1 MDHEN and CDR2 SYDVKM come from the germline V gene. V was clipped by 2 bases and J by 2 bases, with 12 bases between them. This CDR3 reads CASSLHQDSNYGYTF. The CDR3 DNA reads TGTGCCAGCAGTTTACACCAGGACAGCAACTATGGCTACACCTTC.

In its sample, this clonotype was seen a few times. The V gene is TRBV11-2, the J gene TRBJ1-4; TRBD1 might be the D (6 bases). Deletions cut 5 bases from V and 5 bases from J, with 15 bases between. Germline loops: CDR1 SGHAT, CDR2 FQNNGV. The CDR3 has 15 amino acids. In DNA form, the CDR3 reads TGTGCCAGCAGCACGCCCGGGACACGGAATGAAAAACTGTTTTTT. Translated, it gives CASSTPGTRNEKLFF.

This clonotype has just a few counts. The gene calls are TRBV29-1 and TRBJ1-2; TRBD1 aligns across 8 bases. Per the germline V gene, CDR1 is SQVTM and CDR2 is ANQGSEA. CDR3 length equals 14 residues. V trimming: 6 bases; J trimming: 5 bases; junction bases outside the gene matches: 11. CDR3 in DNA: TGCAGCGTCCTCATTGACAGGGGCAATTATGGCTACACCTTC. Encoded protein: CSVLIDRGNYGYTF. The variable domain in full, completed from reference TRBV29-1 and TRBJ1-2, reads SAVISQKPSRDICQRGTSLTIQCQVDSQVTMMFWYRQQPGQSLTLIATANQGSEATYESGFVIDKFPISRPNLTFSTLTVSNMSPEDSSIYLCSVLIDRGNYGYTFGSGTRLTVV.

This clonotype was counted between two and nine times. The chain employs TRBV12-3 or TRBV12-4 and TRBJ1-3, with 7 bases lining up with TRBD1. V lost 7 bases, J lost 5 bases, and 5 bases stayed unmatched. The CDR3 runs 13 residues. The CDR3: CASIPGGRNTIYF. CDR3 nucleotide sequence: TGTGCCAGCATACCAGGGGGAAGAAACACCATATATTTT.

The V gene is TRBV7-3, the J gene TRBJ2-2; 7 bases map to TRBD2. Germline assignment: CDR1 SGHTA and CDR2 FQGTGA. The CDR3 totals 15 residues. The V and J ends lost 2 bases and 6 bases, in that order; junction bases with no gene match: 6. CDR3 sequence reads: CASSLAGERAGELFF. The CDR3 DNA reads TGTGCCAGCAGCTTAGCGGGAGAAAGGGCCGGGGAGCTGTTTTTT.

This clonotype has more than one count but fewer than ten. This rearrangement joins TRBV5-1 to TRBJ2-1; 11 bases are a match to TRBD1. This CDR3 region has 17 residues. Trimming cost V 1 base and J 3 bases; bases outside gene matches: 6. Germline lookup yields CDR1 SGHRS and CDR2 YFSETQ. Here the CDR3 DNA reads TGCGCCAGCAGCTTGTCGCGGGACAGGGGGATCTACAATGAGCAGTTCTTC. Translation gives CASSLSRDRGIYNEQFF.

The V call is TRBV29-1, the J call TRBJ2-5; 8 nucleotides align to TRBD1. TRBJ2-7 explains the end of the DNA better; the J call may be wrong. Germline V gene lookup returns CDR1 SQVTM and CDR2 ANQGSEA. The CDR3 is 14 amino acids. CDR3 DNA: TGCAGCGTTCGGACAGGGTCTCCTTCCTACGAGCAGTACTTC. Protein: CSVRTGSPSYEQYF.

There are a few counts of this clonotype. The chain has TRBV2 and TRBJ2-3; TRBD2 aligns across 10 bases. Trimming removed 6 bases from V and 2 bases from J; junction bases left unmatched: 8. The CDR3 is made up of 16 amino acids. Germline CDR1 reads SNHLY; CDR2 reads FYNNEI. DNA of the CDR3: TGTGCCAGCAGATCTGGACTAGCGGCCCCCACAGATACGCAGTATTTT. It codes for CASRSGLAAPTDTQYF.

The table lists this clonotype with a few counts. V gene TRBV5-1 combines with J gene TRBJ2-3; possible D gene TRBD1, 6 bases. Germline V gene data show CDR1 as SGHRS and CDR2 as YFSETQ. The CDR3 covers 16 residues. Trimming removed 4 bases from V and 0 bases from J, with 15 bases in between. CDR3 amino acids: CASSLQGEPSTDTQYF. In nucleotides, the CDR3 is TGCGCCAGCAGCCTACAGGGCGAGCCTAGCACAGATACGCAGTATTTT.

This clonotype has only a few counts. The chain carries TRBV20-1 and TRBJ2-5, with 8 bases fitting TRBD2. The J call is uncertain, as TRBJ2-1 better fits the DNA end. Germline CDR1 and CDR2: DFQATT and SNEGSKA (reference sequence). This CDR3 is built from 15 residues. The CDR3 DNA sequence: TGCAGTGCTAGAGATCCGGGACTAGGGCTCTCTGAGCAGTTCTTC. Translating it yields CSARDPGLGLSEQFF.

CDR3 coding DNA: TGCGCCAGCAGGAGGGTGGATGAGCAGTTCTTC. It encodes CASRRVDEQFF. V usage is TRBV5-1 and J usage is TRBJ2-5; TRBD2 might be the D (5 bases). The DNA end favors TRBJ2-1, so the J call may be wrong. Germline-derived CDR1 and CDR2 are SGHRS and YFSETQ. The CDR3 spans 11 residues.

V usage is TRBV27 and J usage is TRBJ2-6, with 9 positions matching TRBD1. The CDR3 has 17 amino acids. The trim removed 5 bases at V and 0 bases at J, leaving 5 bases unmatched. CDR1 is MNHEY and CDR2 is SMNVEV in the germline V gene (reference sequence). The CDR3 bases are TGTGCCAGCAGTAGGACAGGGGTTCTCTCTGGGGCCAACGTCCTGACTTTC. Translation gives CASSRTGVLSGANVLTF.

This clonotype showed up just a few times. This chain uses TRBV20-1 with TRBJ1-6, with 8 bases aligning to TRBD1. Germline V lookup: CDR1 DFQATT, CDR2 SNEGSKA (reference sequence). The CDR3 is made up of 14 amino acids. The V segment lost 3 bases and the J segment 7 bases; nucleotides outside the gene matches: 5. CDR3 in amino acids: CSASLGQENSPLHF. For the CDR3, the DNA is TGCAGTGCTAGTCTGGGACAGGAAAATTCACCCCTCCACTTT.

This clonotype was seen a handful of times. V gene TRBV6-2 or TRBV6-3 combines with J gene TRBJ2-1, with 10 nucleotides matching TRBD2. The junction had 14 bases not matched to a gene; V was cut back by 5 bases and J by 1 base. The germline gives CDR1 MNHEY, CDR2 SVGEGT. CDR3 length: 19 residues. In DNA form, the CDR3 reads TGTGCCAGCAGTATATCGACACCGGGACTAGCGAGTTCCTACAATGAGCAGTTCTTC. Protein product: CASSISTPGLASSYNEQFF.

The chain is built from TRBV7-9 and TRBJ2-1, with D possibly being TRBD2 (6 bases). The CDR3 consists of 15 residues. The V gene's germline CDR1 is SEHNR and CDR2 FQNEAQ (reference sequence). The germline V and J ends were trimmed by 5 bases and 3 bases, with 14 bases remaining between them. In DNA, the CDR3 is TGTGCCAGCAGCCCCCGACTAGAAGTCTACAATGAGCAGTTCTTC. Its protein is CASSPRLEVYNEQFF.

Only a few counts were recorded for this clonotype. The gene calls are TRBV27 and TRBJ2-3; 14 bases align to TRBD2. The ends lost 5 bases at V and 3 bases at J; junction bases unmatched: 10. This CDR3 is built from 18 residues. CDR1 and CDR2 from the germline V gene are MNHEY and SMNVEV (reference sequence). This CDR3 reads CASSLQWTSGRRTDTQYF. As DNA, the CDR3 is TGTGCCAGCAGTCTCCAATGGACTAGCGGGAGGCGAACAGATACGCAGTATTTT.

This clonotype was counted between two and nine times. The rearrangement uses TRBV7-7 and TRBJ2-5; 7 positions match TRBD2. CDR1 is SSHAT, CDR2 FNYEAQ, per germline (reference sequence). The J segment lost 1 base and the V segment lost 5 bases, leaving 7 bases of the junction unmatched. The CDR3 is made up of 15 amino acids. The CDR3 protein is CASSPHTSAQETQYF. The CDR3 nucleotides are TGTGCCAGCAGCCCGCATACTAGCGCCCAAGAGACCCAGTACTTC.

CDR3 protein: CASSPPRRGHFYEQYV. The CDR3 bases are TGTGCCAGCAGCCCCCCGAGGCGGGGCCACTTTTACGAGCAGTACGTC. V is TRBV21-1 and J is TRBJ2-7; the D segment call TRBD1 is taken from the table without a DNA check. TRBV21-1 is shown as a pseudogene. The length of the CDR3 is 16 residues.

The chain joins TRBV18 to TRBJ2-7, with 7 bases that match TRBD2. CDR3 size: 13 residues. After removal of 5 bases from V and 5 bases from J, the junction contained 6 bases not matched to a gene. The germline V gene has CDR1 KGHSH and CDR2 LQKENI. CDR3 in amino acids: CASSATSIHEQYF. DNA for the CDR3: TGTGCCAGCTCAGCGACTAGCATCCACGAGCAGTACTTC.

This clonotype was seen a few times. This chain joins TRBV4-2 and TRBJ1-5; D uncertain. Germline CDR1 LGHNA, CDR2 YNFKEQ. This CDR3 comprises 16 residues. Trimming shortened V by 0 bases and J by 0 bases, and 9 bases separated the two germline ends. For the CDR3, the DNA is TGTGCCAGCAGCCAAGATCCGAGCCATAGCAATCAGCCCCAGCATTTT. It specifies CASSQDPSHSNQPQHF.

The chain combines TRBV20-1 with TRBJ2-1, with 7 bases matching TRBD2. The CDR3 spans 14 residues. The germline V gene has CDR1 DFQATT and CDR2 SNEGSKA (reference sequence). The junction had 7 bases not matched to a gene; V was cut back by 7 bases and J by 1 base. CDR3 protein: CSVKVGGSYNEQFF. CDR3 nucleotide sequence: TGCAGTGTAAAGGTGGGGGGGTCCTACAATGAGCAGTTCTTC.

This chain connects TRBV6-5 to TRBJ2-7; 11 bases align to TRBD2. The J segment lost 0 bases and the V segment lost 4 bases, leaving 20 bases of the junction unmatched. Germline assignment: CDR1 MNHEY and CDR2 SVGAGI. CDR3 length: 21 amino acids. CDR3 DNA sequence: TGTGCCAGCAGTTGCTGTTTAGCGGGAGGGCGCATCGATTCAAGCTCCTACGAGCAGTACGTC. Its translation: CASSCCLAGGRIDSSSYEQYV.

The genes are TRBV12-3 or TRBV12-4 and TRBJ1-5; D not resolved. This CDR3 has 13 amino acids. V lost 4 bases and J lost 5, with 9 bases in between. In DNA form, the CDR3 reads TGTGCCAGCAGTTGGGCAGCACATCAGCCCCAGCATTTT. Protein sequence: CASSWAAHQPQHF.

A few counts support this clonotype. The chain employs TRBV29-1 and TRBJ2-1, with a tentative D call TRBD2 (7 bases). Trimming cost V 0 bases and J 9 bases, with 12 bases left between them. Germline CDR1 reads SQVTM; CDR2 reads ANQGSEA. The CDR3 has 13 amino acids. CDR3 sequence reads: CSVEDRRGGEQFF. CDR3 bases: TGCAGCGTTGAAGATCGAAGGGGGGGTGAGCAGTTCTTC.

In its sample, this clonotype was seen a few times. The rearrangement uses TRBV24-1 and TRBJ2-3; D is undetermined. V was pared by 7 bases and J by 5 bases, with 9 bases between. The CDR3 is 12 residues long. Germline V gives CDR1 KGHDR, CDR2 SFDVKD. The chain's CDR3 is CATRGSGDTQYF. The CDR3 nucleotides read TGTGCCACCAGGGGGTCGGGAGATACGCAGTATTTT.

A few counts support this clonotype. V is TRBV20-1 and J is TRBJ2-5; D might be TRBD2 (6 bases). Trimming cost V 6 bases and J 3 bases, with 8 bases left between them. Germline CDR1 reads DFQATT; CDR2 reads SNEGSKA (reference sequence). CDR3 length equals 11 residues. CDR3 in amino acids: CSAGGEETQYF. CDR3 sequence (DNA): TGCAGTGCGGGGGGAGAAGAGACCCAGTACTTC.

This clonotype has a handful of counts. V gene TRBV20-1 combines with J gene TRBJ2-5; tentatively, D is TRBD1 (6 bases). V was shortened by 5 bases and J by 2 bases, with 9 bases between the two germline ends. Germline CDR1 and CDR2: DFQATT and SNEGSKA (reference sequence). The CDR3 contains 12 residues. CDR3 amino acids: CSAQGLQETQYF. The CDR3 DNA sequence: TGCAGTGCTCAGGGGCTACAAGAGACCCAGTACTTC.

This clonotype was observed a handful of times. The chain employs TRBV10-3 and TRBJ2-3; 8 nucleotides align to TRBD2. The germline gives CDR1 ENHRY, CDR2 SYGVKD. V lost 10 bases to trimming and J lost 4 bases; unmatched junction nucleotides: 10. The CDR3 sequence is 14 residues long. As DNA, the CDR3 is TGTGCCACCACCCGGGGGGGTCTGGCAGATACGCAGTATTTT. The encoded protein is CATTRGGLADTQYF.

The chain is built from TRBV18 and TRBJ1-2; a weak D match, TRBD1 (5 bases). Trimming shortened V by 6 bases and J by 2 bases, and 22 bases separated the two germline ends. From germline, CDR1 is KGHSH and CDR2 LQKENI. The CDR3 spans 17 residues. This CDR3 reads CASSSTSRVKGNYGYTF. CDR3 DNA sequence: TGTGCCAGCTCGTCAACATCCAGGGTGAAGGGGAACTATGGCTACACCTTC.

J is TRBJ1-2 and V is TRBV28; 11 bases are a match to TRBD1. The V gene's germline CDR1 is MDHEN and CDR2 SYDVKM. The CDR3 runs 14 residues. V was pared by 7 bases and J by 4 bases, with 5 bases of the junction left unmatched. In DNA form, the CDR3 reads TGTGCCAGCACGCCGGGACAGGGGGTCTATGGCTACACCTTC. Translated: CASTPGQGVYGYTF.

V and J are TRBV6-2 or TRBV6-3 and TRBJ2-1; D call uncertain. The germline gives CDR1 MNHEY, CDR2 SVGEGT. This CDR3 comprises 17 residues. V dropped 6 bases and J dropped 0 bases, with 18 bases sitting between them. CDR3 loop: CASSRLQITSSYNEQFF. CDR3 DNA: TGTGCCAGCAGCCGCCTTCAGATCACGAGCTCCTACAATGAGCAGTTCTTC.

This clonotype was seen only a few times. The rearrangement uses TRBV5-1 and TRBJ1-4, with D unclear. CDR1 and CDR2 from the germline V gene are SGHRS and YFSETQ. V lost 4 bases, J lost 0 bases, and 7 bases lay in between. The CDR3 extends over 14 amino acids. The CDR3 loop reads CASSPVATNEKLFF. The CDR3 DNA follows: TGCGCCAGCAGCCCGGTTGCAACTAATGAAAAACTGTTTTTT.